This T cell receptor (beta chain) was captured by sequencing in a study of tumor-infiltrating lymphocytes in oesophageal squamous cell carcinoma. One entry per CDR3 protein, called by TCRdb with MiXCR from the PCR reads. The sample contains several thousand distinct CDR3 sequences, roughly 13% of which appear only once. Of note for this clonotype: It may be a read error: a sequence one base away is much more abundant.

Input material: esophageal tumor tissue. This receptor was identified in a male donor with esophageal squamous cell carcinoma.

CDR3 sequence: CASSSSSYEQYF. The CDR3 DNA reads as TGTGCCAGCAGCTCAAGCAGCTACGAGCAGTACTTC. The rearrangement links TRBV5-6 to TRBJ2-1; D gene uncertain. The end of the DNA fits TRBJ2-7 better, so the J call may be wrong. The CDR3 extends over 12 amino acids. Looked up from germline, CDR1 is SGHDT and CDR2 is YYEEEE.